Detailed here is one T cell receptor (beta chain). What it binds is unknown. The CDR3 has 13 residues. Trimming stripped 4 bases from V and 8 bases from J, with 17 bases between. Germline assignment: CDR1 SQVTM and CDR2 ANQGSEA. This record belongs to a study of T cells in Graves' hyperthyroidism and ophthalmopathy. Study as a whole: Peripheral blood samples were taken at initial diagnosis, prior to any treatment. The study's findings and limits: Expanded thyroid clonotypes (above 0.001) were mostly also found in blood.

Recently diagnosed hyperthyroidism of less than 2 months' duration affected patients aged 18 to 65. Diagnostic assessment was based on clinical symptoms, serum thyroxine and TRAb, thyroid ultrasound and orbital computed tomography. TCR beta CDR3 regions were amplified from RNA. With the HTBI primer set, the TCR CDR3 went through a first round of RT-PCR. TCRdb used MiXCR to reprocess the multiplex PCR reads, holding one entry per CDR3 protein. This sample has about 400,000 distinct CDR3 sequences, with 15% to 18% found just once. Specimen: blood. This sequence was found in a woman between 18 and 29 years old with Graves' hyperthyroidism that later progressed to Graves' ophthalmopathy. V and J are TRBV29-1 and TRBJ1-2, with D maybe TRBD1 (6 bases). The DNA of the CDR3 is TGCAGCGTTGGGGTCCCTCACAGGGCCGGCTACACCTTC. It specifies CSVGVPHRAGYTF.